This paragraph reports one T cell receptor (beta chain). Its antigen is unknown. The data originate from a study of cytomegalovirus exposure and HLA in healthy donors. Vbeta (60) and Jbeta (13) primers were used in the PCR. Clones were read by immunoSEQ multiplex PCR, and TCRdb kept only the in-frame ones, dropping some. The data hold about 200,000 clones, with roughly 80% observed a single time. Study results and limitations: The study designated roughly 160 TCR beta chains cytomegalovirus-associated.

The CDR3 totals 17 residues. V lost 0 bases to trimming and J lost 5 bases, with 20 bases between them. Germline loops: CDR1 SGDLS, CDR2 YYNGEE. The clonotype originates from a woman in her 40s in good health and CMV-seronegative. V is TRBV9 and J is TRBJ1-1, with TRBD1 as a possible D gene (6 bases). Sequencing used PBMCs. The chain's CDR3 is CASSVGRGGAGVTEAFF. The CDR3 bases are TGTGCCAGCAGCGTAGGTAGGGGGGGGGCAGGGGTAACTGAAGCTTTCTTT.